These T cell receptor beta chains were read from a single sample in a study of T cell responses to AZD1222 COVID-19 vaccine. Clones were read by immunoSEQ multiplex PCR, and TCRdb kept only the in-frame ones, dropping some. The data show 80,000 to 100,000 clones, with 70% to 90% seen just once and about 12% held by the top ten. The source was peripheral blood, collected 28 days after the second AZD1222 dose. The receptors were gathered from an adult who received the AZD1222 COVID-19 vaccine. The CDR3 runs from the conserved cysteine through the conserved F or W. The D gene is left open where the match is weak.

TRBV28	TRBJ1-2	.	CASSLARATYGYTF
TRBV6-2/TRBV6-3	TRBJ1-4	TRBD1	CASSHPTGGHATNEKLFF
TRBV6-2/TRBV6-3	TRBJ1-2	.	CASSYGRAAPVNTF
TRBV2	TRBJ2-3	.	CASSEYEVTDTQYF
TRBV5-1	TRBJ1-2	TRBD1	CASSSGQPNYGYTF
TRBV29-1	TRBJ1-2	.	CSAGSLDRYGYTF
TRBV21-1	TRBJ2-1	.	CASGQRVFSSYNEQFF
TRBV24-1	TRBJ2-4	TRBD1	CATSPSGTGDIQYF
TRBV6-5	TRBJ2-5	TRBD2	CASRRGAAGETQYF
TRBV7-6	TRBJ1-1	.	CASSQGQRSEAFF
TRBV29-1	TRBJ2-2	TRBD2	CSVASGGPGELFF
TRBV2	TRBJ1-1	TRBD1	CASRDRSGGTEAFF
TRBV12-5	TRBJ1-4	.	CASGFMGPNEKLFF
TRBV10-3	TRBJ2-5	TRBD2	CAISAVGGGAQTQYF
TRBV9	TRBJ2-3	.	CASSGGPLTQYF
TRBV20-1	TRBJ1-5	.	CSASSTGPQPQHF
TRBV6-5	TRBJ1-2	TRBD1	CASSYFRTGIGGYTF
TRBV9	TRBJ2-3	.	CASSVGGRSTDTQYF
TRBV28	TRBJ2-4	TRBD1	CASSSRDRGNIQYF
TRBV29-1	TRBJ2-1	TRBD2	CSGGGSNEQFF
TRBV24-1	TRBJ2-3	.	CATSDHRQVTDTQYF
TRBV6-4	TRBJ2-1	TRBD2	CASSDSAGGAYNEQFF
TRBV6-2/TRBV6-3	TRBJ1-1	TRBD1	CASSDRTGGSISAFF
TRBV6-5	TRBJ2-3	.	CASRTGAGTDTQYF
TRBV9	TRBJ2-2	.	CASTPDRLTGELFF
TRBV28	TRBJ1-1	.	CASSEEVRPEAFF
TRBV9	TRBJ2-3	TRBD2	CASSPTTSPTDTQYF
TRBV6-5	TRBJ2-1	.	CASSYSGRPYNEQFF
TRBV15	TRBJ1-2	.	CATSRGTVPNYGYTF
TRBV7-9	TRBJ2-6	.	CASSKRLSSGANVLTF
TRBV3-1/TRBV3-2	TRBJ2-1	.	CASSQDLRVYNEQFF
TRBV19	TRBJ2-1	.	CASSIDDKGQFF
TRBV10-3	TRBJ2-5	.	CAISESETQYF
TRBV7-3	TRBJ1-1	.	CASSYLTVPNTEAFF
TRBV7-3	TRBJ2-3	TRBD2	CASSFGTSSDTQYF
TRBV2	TRBJ2-3	.	CASSGRNTQYF
TRBV3-1/TRBV3-2	TRBJ2-1	TRBD2	CASSQDRVFASGRAFNEQFF
TRBV4-1	TRBJ2-4	TRBD1	CASSQGITGGIGNIQYF
TRBV10-3	TRBJ1-6	.	CAISDEENSPLHF
TRBV24-1	TRBJ2-1	TRBD2	CATSLGSGRLSHNEQFF
TRBV2	TRBJ1-2	.	CASSVGGTYGYTF
TRBV13	TRBJ1-6	TRBD1	CASSLRKRTGVGSPLHF
TRBV5-6	TRBJ1-2	.	CASSLVQTNYGYTF
TRBV12-3/TRBV12-4	TRBJ2-3	.	CASSFLGTDTQYF
TRBV7-8	TRBJ2-5	TRBD1	CASSLLRTGSETQYF
TRBV4-2	TRBJ1-4	.	CASSQDLGQAQIEKLFF
TRBV19	TRBJ2-2	.	CASSMRQITGELFF
TRBV28	TRBJ1-1	TRBD1	CASSLVGQMNTEAFF
TRBV6-6	TRBJ1-2	TRBD1	CASSRDRDRAHGYTF
TRBV19	TRBJ1-5	TRBD1	CASRLTGDLSNQPQHF
TRBV3-1/TRBV3-2	TRBJ2-3	.	CASRPQSVDTQYF
TRBV28	TRBJ2-7	.	CASSRVYEQYF
TRBV24-1	TRBJ2-7	.	CATSATTRGSYEQYF
TRBV6-5	TRBJ1-5	.	CASSLRGRGQPQHF
TRBV12-3/TRBV12-4	TRBJ1-1	.	CASNVQGFAEAFF
TRBV29-1	TRBJ2-7	.	CSTRADPTTEQYF
TRBV5-1	TRBJ1-1	.	CASSMGERGEAFF
TRBV5-1	TRBJ1-6	.	CASSLFQPYNSPLHF